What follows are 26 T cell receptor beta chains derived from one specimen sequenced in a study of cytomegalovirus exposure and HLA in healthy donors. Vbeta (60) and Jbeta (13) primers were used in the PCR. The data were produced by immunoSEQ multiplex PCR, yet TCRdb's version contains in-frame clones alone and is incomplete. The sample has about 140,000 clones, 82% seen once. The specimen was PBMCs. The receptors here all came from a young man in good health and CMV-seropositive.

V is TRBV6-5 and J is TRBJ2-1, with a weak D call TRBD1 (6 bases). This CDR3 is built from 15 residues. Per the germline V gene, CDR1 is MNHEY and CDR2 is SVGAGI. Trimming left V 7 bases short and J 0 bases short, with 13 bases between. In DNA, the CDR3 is TGTGCCAGCACCCCCTCGGACAGCTCCTACAATGAGCAGTTCTTC. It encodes CASTPSDSSYNEQFF.

CDR3 sequence: CASSYSRSSYEQYF. CDR3 DNA: TGTGCCAGCAGTTACTCACGGAGCTCCTACGAGCAGTACTTC. The chain employs TRBV6-6 and TRBJ2-7; D gene unclear. CDR1 MNHNY and CDR2 SVGAGI come from the germline V gene (reference sequence). This CDR3 contains 14 residues. V was clipped by 0 bases and J by 0 bases, with 6 bases between them.

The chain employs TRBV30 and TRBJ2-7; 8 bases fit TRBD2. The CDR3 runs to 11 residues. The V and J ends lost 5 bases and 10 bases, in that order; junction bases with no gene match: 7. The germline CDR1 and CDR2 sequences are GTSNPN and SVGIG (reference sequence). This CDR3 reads CAWGTGGSQYF. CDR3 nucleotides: TGTGCCTGGGGGACGGGGGGGTCTCAGTACTTC.

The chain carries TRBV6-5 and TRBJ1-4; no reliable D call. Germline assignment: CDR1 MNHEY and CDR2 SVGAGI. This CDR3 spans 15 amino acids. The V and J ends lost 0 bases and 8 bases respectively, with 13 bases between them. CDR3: CASSYSQARGEKLFF. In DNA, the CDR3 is TGTGCCAGCAGTTACTCCCAGGCCCGAGGGGAAAAACTGTTTTTT.

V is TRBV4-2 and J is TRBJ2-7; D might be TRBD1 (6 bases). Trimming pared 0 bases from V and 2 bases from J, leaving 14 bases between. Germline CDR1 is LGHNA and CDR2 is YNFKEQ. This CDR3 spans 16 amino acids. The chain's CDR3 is CASSQDRVGDTYEQYF. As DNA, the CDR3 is TGTGCCAGCAGCCAAGATCGAGTTGGGGACACCTACGAGCAGTACTTC.

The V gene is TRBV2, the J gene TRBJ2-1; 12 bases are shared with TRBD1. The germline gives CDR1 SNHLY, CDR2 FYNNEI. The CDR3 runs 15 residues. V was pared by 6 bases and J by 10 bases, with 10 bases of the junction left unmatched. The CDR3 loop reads CASSAGTGGRSEQFF. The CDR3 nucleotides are TGTGCCAGCAGCGCCGGGACAGGGGGCAGGTCCGAGCAGTTCTTC.

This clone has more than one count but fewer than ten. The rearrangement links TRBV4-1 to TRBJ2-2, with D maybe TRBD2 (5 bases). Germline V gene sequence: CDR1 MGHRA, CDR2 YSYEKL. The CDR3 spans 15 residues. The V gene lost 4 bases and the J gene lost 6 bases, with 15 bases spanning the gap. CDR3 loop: CASSPQPGTAGELFF. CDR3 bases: TGCGCCAGCAGCCCCCAACCGGGAACAGCCGGGGAGCTGTTTTTT.

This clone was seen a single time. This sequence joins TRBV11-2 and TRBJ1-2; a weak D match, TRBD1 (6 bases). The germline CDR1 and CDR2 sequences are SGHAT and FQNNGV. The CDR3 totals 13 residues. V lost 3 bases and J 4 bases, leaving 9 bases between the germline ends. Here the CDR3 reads CASSLDRFYGYTF. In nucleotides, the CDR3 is TGTGCCAGCAGCTTGGACAGATTCTATGGCTACACCTTC.

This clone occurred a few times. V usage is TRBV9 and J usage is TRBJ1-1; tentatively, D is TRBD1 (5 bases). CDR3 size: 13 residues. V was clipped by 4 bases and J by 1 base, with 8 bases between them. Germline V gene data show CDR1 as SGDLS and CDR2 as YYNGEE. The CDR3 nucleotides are TGTGCCAGCAGCATCGGACAGAACACTGAAGCTTTCTTT. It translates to CASSIGQNTEAFF.

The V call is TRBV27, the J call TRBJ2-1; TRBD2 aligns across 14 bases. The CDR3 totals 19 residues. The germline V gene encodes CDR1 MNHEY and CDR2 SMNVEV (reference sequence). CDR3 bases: TGTGCGACGCGACTGGCAGGGACGGCGGGACTAGCGGGAGTCAATGAGCAGTTCTTC. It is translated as CATRLAGTAGLAGVNEQFF.

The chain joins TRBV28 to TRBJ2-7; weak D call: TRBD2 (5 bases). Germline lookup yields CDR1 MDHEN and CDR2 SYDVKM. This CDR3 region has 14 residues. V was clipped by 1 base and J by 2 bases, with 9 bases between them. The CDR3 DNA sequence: TGTGCCAGCAGTTTATCGAGGAGGACCTACGAGCAGTACTTC. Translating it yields CASSLSRRTYEQYF.

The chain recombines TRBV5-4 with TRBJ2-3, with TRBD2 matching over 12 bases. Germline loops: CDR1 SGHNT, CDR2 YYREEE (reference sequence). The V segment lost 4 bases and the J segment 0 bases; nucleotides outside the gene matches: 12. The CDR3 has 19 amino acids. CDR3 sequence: CASSLGGLAGLTSTDTQYF. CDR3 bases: TGTGCCAGCAGCCTTGGGGGACTAGCGGGCCTAACTAGCACAGATACGCAGTATTTT. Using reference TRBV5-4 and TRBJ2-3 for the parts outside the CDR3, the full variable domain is ETGVTQSPTHLIKTRGQQVTLRCSSQSGHNTVSWYQQALGQGPQFIFQYYREEENGRGNFPPRFSGLQFPNYSSELNVNALELDDSALYLCASSLGGLAGLTSTDTQYFGPGTRLTVL.

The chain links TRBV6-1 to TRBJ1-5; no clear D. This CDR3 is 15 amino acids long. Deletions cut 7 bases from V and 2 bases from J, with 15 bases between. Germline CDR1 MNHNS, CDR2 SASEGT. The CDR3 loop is CASTAVVLGNQPQHF. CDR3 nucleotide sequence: TGTGCCAGCACCGCGGTGGTCCTTGGCAATCAGCCCCAGCATTTT.

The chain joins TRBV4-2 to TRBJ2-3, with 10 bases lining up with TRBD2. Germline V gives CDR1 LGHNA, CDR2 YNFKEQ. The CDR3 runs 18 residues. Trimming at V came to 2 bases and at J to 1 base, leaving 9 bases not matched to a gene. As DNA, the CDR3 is TGTGCCAGCAGCCAACCCGGACTAGCGGCCTACGGCACAGATACGCAGTATTTT. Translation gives CASSQPGLAAYGTDTQYF.

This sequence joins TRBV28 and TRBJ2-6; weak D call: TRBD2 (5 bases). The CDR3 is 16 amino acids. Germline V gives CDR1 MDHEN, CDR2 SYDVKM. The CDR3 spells CASRRLLNSGANVLTF. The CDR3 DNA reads TGTGCGTCCAGGCGACTACTAAACTCTGGGGCCAACGTCCTGACTTTC.

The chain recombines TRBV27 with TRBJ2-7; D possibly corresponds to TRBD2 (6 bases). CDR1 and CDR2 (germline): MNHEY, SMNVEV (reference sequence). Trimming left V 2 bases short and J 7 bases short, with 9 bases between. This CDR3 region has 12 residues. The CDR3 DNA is TGTGCCAGCAGTTTAGGAGGGCTTGAGCAGTACTTC. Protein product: CASSLGGLEQYF.

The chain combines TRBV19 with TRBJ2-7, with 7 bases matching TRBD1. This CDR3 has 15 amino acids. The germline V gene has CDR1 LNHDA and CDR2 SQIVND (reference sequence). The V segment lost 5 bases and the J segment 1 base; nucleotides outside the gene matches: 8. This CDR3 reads CASSDPGQRSYEQYF. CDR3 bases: TGTGCCAGTAGTGACCCGGGACAGAGATCCTACGAGCAGTACTTC.

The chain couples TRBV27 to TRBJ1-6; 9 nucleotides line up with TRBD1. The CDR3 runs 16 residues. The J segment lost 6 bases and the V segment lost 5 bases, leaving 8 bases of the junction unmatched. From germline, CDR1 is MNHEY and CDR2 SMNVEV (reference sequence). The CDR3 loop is CASSLSGTGFNSPLHF. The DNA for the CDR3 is TGTGCCAGCAGTCTGTCCGGGACAGGGTTTAATTCACCCCTCCACTTT.

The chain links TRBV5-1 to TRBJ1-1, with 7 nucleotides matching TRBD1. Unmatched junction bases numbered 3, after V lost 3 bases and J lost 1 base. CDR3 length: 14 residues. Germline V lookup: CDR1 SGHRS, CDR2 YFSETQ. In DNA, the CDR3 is TGCGCCAGCAGCTCGACAGGGCCGAACACTGAAGCTTTCTTT. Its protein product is CASSSTGPNTEAFF.

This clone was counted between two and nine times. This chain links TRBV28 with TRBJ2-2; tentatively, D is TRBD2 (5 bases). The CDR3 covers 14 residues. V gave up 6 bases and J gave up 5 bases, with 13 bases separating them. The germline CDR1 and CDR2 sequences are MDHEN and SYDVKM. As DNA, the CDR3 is TGTGCCAGCAGAGCCGACTATCAAACCGGGGAGCTGTTTTTT. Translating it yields CASRADYQTGELFF. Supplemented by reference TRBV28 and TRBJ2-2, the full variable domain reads DVKVTQSSRYLVKRTGEKVFLECVQDMDHENMFWYRQDPGLGLRLIYFSYDVKMKEKGDIPEGYSVSREKKERFSLILESASTNQTSMYLCASRADYQTGELFFGEGSRLTVL.

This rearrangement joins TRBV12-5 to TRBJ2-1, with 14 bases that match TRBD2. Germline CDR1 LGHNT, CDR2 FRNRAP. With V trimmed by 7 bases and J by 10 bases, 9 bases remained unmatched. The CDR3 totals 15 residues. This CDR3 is CASADAGLAGEEQFF. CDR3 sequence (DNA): TGTGCTAGTGCCGATGCGGGACTAGCGGGAGAGGAGCAGTTCTTC.

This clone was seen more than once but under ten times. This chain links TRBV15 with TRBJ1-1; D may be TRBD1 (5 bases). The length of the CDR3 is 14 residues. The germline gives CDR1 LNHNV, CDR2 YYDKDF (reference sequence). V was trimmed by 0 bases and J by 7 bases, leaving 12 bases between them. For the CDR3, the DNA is TGTGCCACCAGCAGAGATGCGAGGACATTTGAAGCTTTCTTT. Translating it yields CATSRDARTFEAFF.

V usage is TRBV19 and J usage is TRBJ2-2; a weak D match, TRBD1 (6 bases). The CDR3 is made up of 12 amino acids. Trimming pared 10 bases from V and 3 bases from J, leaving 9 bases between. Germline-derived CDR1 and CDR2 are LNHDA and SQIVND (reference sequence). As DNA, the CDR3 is TGTGCCACGGACAGATACACCGGGGAGCTGTTTTTT. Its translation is CATDRYTGELFF.

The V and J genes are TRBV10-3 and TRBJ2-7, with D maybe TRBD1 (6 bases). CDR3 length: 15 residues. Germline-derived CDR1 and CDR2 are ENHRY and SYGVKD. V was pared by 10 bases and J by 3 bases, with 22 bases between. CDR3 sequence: CATQPGEGVNYEQYF. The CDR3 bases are TGTGCCACACAGCCCGGAGAGGGGGTAAACTACGAGCAGTACTTC.

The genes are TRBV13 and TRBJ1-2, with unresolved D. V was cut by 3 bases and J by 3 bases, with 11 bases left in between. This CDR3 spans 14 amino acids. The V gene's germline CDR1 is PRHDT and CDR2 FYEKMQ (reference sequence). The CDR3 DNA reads TGTGCCAGCAGCTTTACCCTAGATGACTATGGCTACACCTTC. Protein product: CASSFTLDDYGYTF.

DNA of the CDR3: TGTGCCAGCAGCTTATCGGTTCAGGGGGAAGAGACCCAGTACTTC. This sequence encodes CASSLSVQGEETQYF. The chain couples TRBV7-3 to TRBJ2-5; the match to TRBD1 covers 7 bases. The CDR3 is 15 amino acids. Germline V gives CDR1 SGHTA, CDR2 FQGTGA. V lost 2 bases to trimming and J lost 3 bases; unmatched junction nucleotides: 6.